This T cell receptor beta chain was sequenced in a study of CD8 T cells in ankylosing spondylitis. Study outcomes and limitations: Disease-linked clones reportedly showed significant enrichment in matched ankylosing spondylitis synovial fluid. Characteristic of ankylosing spondylitis blood, it appeared, was a TCR beta motif comprising eight highly homologous variants.

Germline V gene data show CDR1 as DFQATT and CDR2 as SNEGSKA (reference sequence). CDR3 length: 16 amino acids. V lost 3 bases and J lost 3; bases outside the gene matches: 11. This clonotype was picked up many times. Its matching antigen is unknown. TCRdb ran MiXCR on the 5' RACE reads and lists one entry per CDR3 protein. This sample has 250,000 to 350,000 distinct CDR3 sequences; approximately 20% occur once, and the top ten carry less than 9%. The source is a male donor with ankylosing spondylitis or in good health (not recorded which). Sequenced: blood, either unsorted or a sorted T cell fraction (not recorded which). The chain joins TRBV20-1 to TRBJ1-5; 7 bases fit TRBD1. The CDR3: CSASISGRGVNQPQHF. The CDR3 nucleotides are TGCAGTGCTAGTATTTCCGGCAGGGGGGTCAATCAGCCCCAGCATTTT.